This T cell receptor beta chain came from a study of chemoradiotherapy in HPV16-positive cancers. Study observations and caveats: In HPV16-positive patients, HPV-responsive T-cell expansion tracked better recurrence-free survival.

Repertoires were sampled repeatedly during chemoradiotherapy. This CDR3 comprises 15 residues. V lost 4 bases, J lost 0 bases, and 13 bases lay in between. Germline V lookup: CDR1 SGHRS, CDR2 YFSETQ. TCRdb's copy holds only in-frame clones and misses some; the assay was immunoSEQ multiplex PCR. The sample includes about 8,900 clones, approximately 81% seen only once; the top ten take about 3.1%. In the case of this clone: Its cognate antigen is unknown.

The sequences come from tumor tissue, collected from a patient who underwent chemoradiotherapy. The origin of this receptor is a human donor with HPV-associated anogenital cancer. The V gene is TRBV5-1, the J gene TRBJ2-5; D unclear. The CDR3 reads CASSRFAQDQETQYF. CDR3 DNA: TGCGCCAGCAGCCGGTTCGCGCAGGACCAAGAGACCCAGTACTTC. Together with reference TRBV5-1 and TRBJ2-5, the CDR3 gives the full variable domain: KAGVTQTPRYLIKTRGQQVTLSCSPISGHRSVSWYQQTPGQGLQFLFEYFSETQRNKGNFPGRFSGRQFSNSRSEMNVSTLELGDSALYLCASSRFAQDQETQYFGPGTRLLVL.